This TCR beta chain was found in a study of CXCR3-negative and CXCR3-positive naive CD8 T cells. UMI-labeled 5' RACE yielded the TRB cDNA libraries. One entry per CDR3 protein, without DNA, is what TCRdb gives after re-calling the 5' RACE reads. This table lists over 150,000 distinct CDR3 sequences. Germline lookup yields CDR1 SGHTA and CDR2 FQGTGA. The CDR3 sequence is 16 residues long. Findings and caveats of the study: TRB CDR3s of CXCR3-positive naive cells were more hydrophobic than those of CXCR3-negative naive cells. After cryopreservation, CXCR3 expression dropped partially; most assays used fresh PBMCs.

Naive cells were sorted as CD45RO-, CCR7+, CD27+ and CD95-. Points on this clonotype: Antigen specificity is unknown.

This clonotype originated in a human donor in good health. Some clones in this sample may be carry-over from other donors' samples. The sequencing input was naive CXCR3+ CD8+ T cells from blood. Subset reported: CD45RO-CCR7+CD27+CD95- naive CD8+ T cells expressing CXCR3 (TNR3+). This rearrangement joins TRBV7-3 to TRBJ2-1; TCRdb's assignment of TRBD1 cannot be checked, as there is no DNA. CDR3 loop: CASSRRYGMKSNEQFF.